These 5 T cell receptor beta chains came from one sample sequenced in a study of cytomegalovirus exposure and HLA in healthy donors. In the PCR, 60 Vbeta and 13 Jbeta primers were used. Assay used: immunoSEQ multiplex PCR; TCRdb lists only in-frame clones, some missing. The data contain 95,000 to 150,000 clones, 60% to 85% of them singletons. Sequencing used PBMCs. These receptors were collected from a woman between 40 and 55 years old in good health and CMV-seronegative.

The CDR3 is CASSRLANSYNEQFF. The CDR3 DNA sequence: TGTGCCAGCTCCCGACTAGCCAACTCCTACAATGAGCAGTTCTTC. The chain employs TRBV2 and TRBJ2-1; 7 bases are a match to TRBD2. Germline CDR1 is SNHLY and CDR2 is FYNNEI. V trimming: 8 bases; J trimming: 0 bases; junction bases outside the gene matches: 7. This CDR3 has 15 residues. The full variable domain, rest sourced from reference TRBV2 and TRBJ2-1, is EPEVTQTPSHQVTQMGQEVILRCVPISNHLYFYWYRQILGQKVEFLVSFYNNEISEKSEIFDDQFSVERPDGSNFTLKIRSTKLEDSAMYFCASSRLANSYNEQFFGPGTRLTVL.

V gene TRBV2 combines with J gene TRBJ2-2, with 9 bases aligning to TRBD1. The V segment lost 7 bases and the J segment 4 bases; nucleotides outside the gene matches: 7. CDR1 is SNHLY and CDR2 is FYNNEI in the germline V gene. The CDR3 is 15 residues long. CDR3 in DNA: TGTGCCAGCATTCCGGGACAGGGAGGCACCGGGGAGCTGTTTTTT. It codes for CASIPGQGGTGELFF.

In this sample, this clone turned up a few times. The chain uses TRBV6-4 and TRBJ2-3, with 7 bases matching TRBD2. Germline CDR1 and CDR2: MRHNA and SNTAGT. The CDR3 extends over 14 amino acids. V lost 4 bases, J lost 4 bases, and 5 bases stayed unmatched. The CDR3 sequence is CASSGGRESDTQYF. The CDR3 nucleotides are TGTGCCAGCAGTGGCGGGAGAGAGTCAGATACGCAGTATTTT.

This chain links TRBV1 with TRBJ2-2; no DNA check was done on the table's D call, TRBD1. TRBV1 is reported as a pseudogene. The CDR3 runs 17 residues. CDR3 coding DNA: TGCACCAGCAGCCAAGATGGCAGGGGCGCTTTCACCGGGGAGCTGTTTTTT. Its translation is CTSSQDGRGAFTGELFF.

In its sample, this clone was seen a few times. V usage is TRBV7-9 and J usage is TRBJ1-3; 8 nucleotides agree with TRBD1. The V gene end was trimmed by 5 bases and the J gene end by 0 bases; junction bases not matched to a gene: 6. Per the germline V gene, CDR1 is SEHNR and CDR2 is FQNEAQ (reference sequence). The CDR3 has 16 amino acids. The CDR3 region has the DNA TGTGCCAGCAGCCAAAGACAGGGGCTCTCTGGAAACACCATATATTTT. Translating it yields CASSQRQGLSGNTIYF.